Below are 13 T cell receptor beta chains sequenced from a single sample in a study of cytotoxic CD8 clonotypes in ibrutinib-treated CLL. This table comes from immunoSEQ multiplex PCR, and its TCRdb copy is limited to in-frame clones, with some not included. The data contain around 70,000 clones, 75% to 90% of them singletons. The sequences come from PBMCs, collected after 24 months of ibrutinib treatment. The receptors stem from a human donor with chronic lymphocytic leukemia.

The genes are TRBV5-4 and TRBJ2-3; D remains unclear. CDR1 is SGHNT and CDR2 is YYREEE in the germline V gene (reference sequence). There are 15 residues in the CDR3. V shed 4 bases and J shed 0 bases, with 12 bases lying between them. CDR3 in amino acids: CASSDVGSSTDTQYF. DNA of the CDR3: TGTGCCAGCAGCGACGTCGGTAGTAGCACAGATACGCAGTATTTT.

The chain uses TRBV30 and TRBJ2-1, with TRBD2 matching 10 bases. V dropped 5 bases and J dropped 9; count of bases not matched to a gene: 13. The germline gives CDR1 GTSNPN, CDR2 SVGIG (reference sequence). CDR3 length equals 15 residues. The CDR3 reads CAWGLTVTSGLEQFF. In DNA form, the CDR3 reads TGTGCCTGGGGCCTTACAGTGACTAGCGGGCTTGAGCAGTTCTTC.

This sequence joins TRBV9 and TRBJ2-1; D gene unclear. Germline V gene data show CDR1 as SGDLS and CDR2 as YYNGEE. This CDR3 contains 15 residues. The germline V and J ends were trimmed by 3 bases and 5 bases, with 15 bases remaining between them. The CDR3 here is CASSATSQSDNEQFF. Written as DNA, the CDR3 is TGTGCCAGCAGCGCGACAAGTCAGTCGGACAATGAGCAGTTCTTC.

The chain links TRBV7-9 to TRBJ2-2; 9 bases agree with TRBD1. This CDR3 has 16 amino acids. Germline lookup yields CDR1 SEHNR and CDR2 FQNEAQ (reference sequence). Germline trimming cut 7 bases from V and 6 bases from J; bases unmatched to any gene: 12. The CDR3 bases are TGTGCCAGCACCCCGCCGGGACAGGGTGATTCCGGGGAGCTGTTTTTT. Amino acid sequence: CASTPPGQGDSGELFF. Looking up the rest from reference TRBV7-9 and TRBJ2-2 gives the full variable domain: DTGVSQNPRHKITKRGQNVTFRCDPISEHNRLYWYRQTLGQGPEFLTYFQNEAQLEKSRLLSDRFSAERPKGSFSTLEIQRTEQGDSAMYLCASTPPGQGDSGELFFGEGSRLTVL.

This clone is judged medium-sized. The CDR3 nucleotides read TGTGCCAGCAGCCCCTCCCCAGCGGGAGCCCACAATGAGCAGTTCTTC. Translated, it gives CASSPSPAGAHNEQFF. J is TRBJ2-1 and V is TRBV9, with 8 bases fitting TRBD2. The CDR3 contains 16 residues. Germline CDR1 reads SGDLS; CDR2 reads YYNGEE. The V segment lost 4 bases and the J segment 5 bases; nucleotides outside the gene matches: 11.

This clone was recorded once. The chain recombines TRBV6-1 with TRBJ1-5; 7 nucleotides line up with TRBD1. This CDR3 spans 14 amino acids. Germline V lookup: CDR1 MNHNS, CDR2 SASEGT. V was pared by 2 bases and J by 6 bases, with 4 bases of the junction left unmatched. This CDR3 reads CASSESGGGQPQHF. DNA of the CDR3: TGTGCCAGCAGTGAATCAGGGGGTGGTCAGCCCCAGCATTTT.

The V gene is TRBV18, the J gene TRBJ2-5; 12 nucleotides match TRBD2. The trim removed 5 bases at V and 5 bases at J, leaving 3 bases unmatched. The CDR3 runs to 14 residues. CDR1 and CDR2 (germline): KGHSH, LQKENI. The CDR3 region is CASSATSGSETQYF. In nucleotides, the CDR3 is TGTGCCAGCTCAGCGACTAGCGGGAGTGAGACCCAGTACTTC.

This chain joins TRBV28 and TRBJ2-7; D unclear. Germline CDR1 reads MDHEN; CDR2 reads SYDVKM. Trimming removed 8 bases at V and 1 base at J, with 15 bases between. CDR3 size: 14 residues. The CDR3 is CASVDFVGSYEQYF. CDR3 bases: TGTGCCAGCGTGGATTTCGTCGGGTCCTACGAGCAGTACTTC.

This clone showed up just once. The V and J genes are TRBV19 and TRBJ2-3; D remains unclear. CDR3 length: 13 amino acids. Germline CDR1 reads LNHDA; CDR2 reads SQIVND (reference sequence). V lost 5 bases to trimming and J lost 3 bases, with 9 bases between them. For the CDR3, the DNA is TGTGCCAGTAGTCCCAGCGATACAGATACGCAGTATTTT. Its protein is CASSPSDTDTQYF.

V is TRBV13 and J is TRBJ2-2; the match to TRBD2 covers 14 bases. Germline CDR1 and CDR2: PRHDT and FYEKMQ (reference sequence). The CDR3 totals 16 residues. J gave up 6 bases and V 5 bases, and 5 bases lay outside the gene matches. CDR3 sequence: CASSLGTSGSPGELFF. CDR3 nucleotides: TGTGCCAGCAGCCTCGGGACTAGCGGGAGTCCCGGGGAGCTGTTTTTT.

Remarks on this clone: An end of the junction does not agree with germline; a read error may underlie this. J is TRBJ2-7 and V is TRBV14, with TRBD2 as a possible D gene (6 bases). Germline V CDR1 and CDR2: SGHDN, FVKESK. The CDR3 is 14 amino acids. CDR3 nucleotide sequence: TGTGCCAGCAGGCAAGCCGCTAGCGATGGCGAGCAGTACTTC. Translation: CASRQAASDGEQYF.

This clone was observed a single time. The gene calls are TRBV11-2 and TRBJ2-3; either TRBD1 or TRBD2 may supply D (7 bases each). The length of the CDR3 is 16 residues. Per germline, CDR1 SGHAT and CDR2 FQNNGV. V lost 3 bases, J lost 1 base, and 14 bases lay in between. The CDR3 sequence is CASSLGGGHGTDTQYF. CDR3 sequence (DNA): TGTGCCAGCAGCTTGGGAGGGGGCCATGGCACAGATACGCAGTATTTT.

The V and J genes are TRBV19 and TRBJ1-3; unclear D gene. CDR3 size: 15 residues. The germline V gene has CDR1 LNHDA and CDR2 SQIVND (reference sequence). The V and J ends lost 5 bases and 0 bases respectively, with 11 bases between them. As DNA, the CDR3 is TGTGCCAGTAGTCCCGTCTTCCACTCTGGAAACACCATATATTTT. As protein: CASSPVFHSGNTIYF. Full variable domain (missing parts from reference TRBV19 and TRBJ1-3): DGGITQSPKYLFRKEGQNVTLSCEQNLNHDAMYWYRQDPGQGLRLIYYSQIVNDFQKGDIAEGYSVSREKKESFPLTVTSAQKNPTAFYLCASSPVFHSGNTIYFGEGSWLTVV.